A selection of T cell receptor beta chains follows, all from one sample in a study of blood T cells in healthy people across ages. One entry per CDR3 protein, called by TCRdb with MiXCR from the 5' RACE reads. Here the sample spans 1,300,000 or so distinct CDR3 sequences, almost 60% being singletons. The specimen sequenced was blood. The receptors stem from a young man in good health. CDR3s include the opening cysteine and the closing phenylalanine or tryptophan. The order of the fields is D gene, J gene, V gene, clone size, CDR3 DNA, CDR3 protein. D genes are given only for firm matches. A clone size is listed for some rows: how often the clone was seen (once, few, many), or a class if it is expanded.

- TRBJ1-2 TRBV29-1 few TGCAGCGTTGAAGACGCCGACCCCAGGGGCCCCTTAGGCTATGGCTACACCTTC CSVEDADPRGPLGYGYTF
- TRBJ1-2 TRBV6-5 - TGTGCCAGTTGTCGGACGGCTAACTATGGCTACACCTTC CASCRTANYGYTF
- TRBJ2-1 TRBV7-2 few TGTGCCAGCAGCTTAGTAATGGCCACCTACAATGAGCAGTTCTTC CASSLVMATYNEQFF
TRBD2 TRBJ2-7 TRBV6-5 - TGTGCCAGCAGTTACTCTCTGGCCGGGACTAGCGGCTCCTACGAGCAGTACTTC CASSYSLAGTSGSYEQYF
TRBD2 TRBJ2-3 TRBV5-1 - TGCGCCAGCAGCTTGTTTAGCGGGAGCGCAGATACGCAGTATTTT CASSLFSGSADTQYF
- TRBJ1-1 TRBV9 few TGTGCCAGCAGCGTAGAGGGCAGGGGCACTGAAGCTTTCTTT CASSVEGRGTEAFF
- TRBJ2-7 TRBV29-1 many TGCAGCGTTTTCGCTTACGAGCAGTACTTC CSVFAYEQYF
TRBD1 TRBJ2-7 TRBV29-1 - TGCAGCGTTGAAGGGAGAGGGGGCTCATACGAGCAGTACTTC CSVEGRGGSYEQYF
TRBD2 TRBJ2-1 TRBV29-1 - TGCAGCGTTGGAGGGACTAGCGCGCTCCCGCATAACTACAATGAGCAGTTCTTC CSVGGTSALPHNYNEQFF
TRBD1 TRBJ2-7 TRBV6-1 few TGTGCCAGCAGTGAAGTGGACAGGCTTACCTACGAGCAGTACTTC CASSEVDRLTYEQYF
- TRBJ1-2 TRBV20-1 once TGCAGTGCTAGAGACCCGTCCAGTGGGGGCTACACCTTC CSARDPSSGGYTF
- TRBJ1-6 TRBV2 - TGTGCCAGCAGTTTGCGGGCAGACGGTTCACCCCTCCACTTT CASSLRADGSPLHF
- TRBJ1-1 TRBV20-1 - TGCAGTGCTAGTCGACAGAACATGAACACTGAAGCTTTCTTT CSASRQNMNTEAFF
- TRBJ1-1 TRBV28 - TGTGCCAGCAGTAAACCCTTCAGTGGTCACACTGAAGCTTTCTTT CASSKPFSGHTEAFF
- TRBJ2-1 TRBV5-1 - TGCGCCAGCAGAACGACAGGTGGGGATGTGCAGTTCTTC CASRTTGGDVQFF
TRBD1 TRBJ1-2 TRBV6-6 - TGTGCCAGCAGTACAGGGGGACAGGGTCGTAGTGGCTACACCTTC CASSTGGQGRSGYTF
- TRBJ2-1 TRBV15 - TGTGCCACCAGCAGAGAGGGTCTAGCTCTAGATGAGCAGTTCTTC CATSREGLALDEQFF
- TRBJ1-2 TRBV20-1 - TGCAGTGCTACCCCGACGGGCATCTATGGCTACACCTTC CSATPTGIYGYTF
TRBD1 TRBJ2-5 TRBV29-1 few TGCAGCGGCCACCGACAGGGCTCCTGGACCCAGTACTTC CSGHRQGSWTQYF
TRBD1 TRBJ2-1 TRBV4-3 once TGCGCCAGCAACCAAGACGGCAGGGGGAACAATGAGCAGTTCTTC CASNQDGRGNNEQFF
- TRBJ2-1 TRBV20-1 - TGCAGTGCCGAAGGACCCGGGGAGTCCTACAATGAGCAGTTCTTC CSAEGPGESYNEQFF
- TRBJ2-5 TRBV12-3/TRBV12-4 few TGTGCCAGCAGTTCAGGCAGGAGCTTGTTGTACTTC CASSSGRSLLYF
TRBD1 TRBJ2-7 TRBV29-1 - TGCAGCGTCCCGCCTGACAGGGAAAACAATGAGCAGTACTTC CSVPPDRENNEQYF
TRBD1 TRBJ2-3 TRBV10-3 - TGTGCCTACCAGGGGGCAAGGACAGATACGCAGTATTTT CAYQGARTDTQYF
- TRBJ1-4 TRBV5-5 once TGTGCCGGCAGCCCCCCGTTGCCCAGAGGTAATGAAAAACTGTTTTTT CAGSPPLPRGNEKLFF
- TRBJ2-5 TRBV27 - TGTGCCAGCAGTCCGGACTACGAAGAGACCCAGTACTTC CASSPDYEETQYF
- TRBJ2-7 TRBV4-1 - TGCGCCAGCAGCCAAGTCGAGAACAGTTACTACGAGCAGTACTTC CASSQVENSYYEQYF
- TRBJ2-7 TRBV4-3 - TGCGCCAGCAGCCCCACGGACAGCTACAATGAGCAGTACTTC CASSPTDSYNEQYF
TRBD2 TRBJ2-3 TRBV7-6 few TGTGCCAGCAGCTTAGGGCGGGAGCTCCGCACAGATACGCAGTATTTT CASSLGRELRTDTQYF
- TRBJ2-3 TRBV5-5 - TGTGCCAGCAGCCAAACGGGGGCGAATACGCAGTATTTT CASSQTGANTQYF
TRBD1 TRBJ1-2 TRBV25-1 - TGTGCCAGCAGTTTCCTCGGGACAGGGTATGGCGGCTACACCTTC CASSFLGTGYGGYTF
- TRBJ2-7 TRBV12-3/TRBV12-4 few TGTGCCAGCAGTGAACCCACAGGGATTTCCTACGAGCAGTACTTC CASSEPTGISYEQYF
- TRBJ2-1 TRBV29-1 few TGCAGCGTTGATTGGGGAACCCTTTACAATGAGCAGTTCTTC CSVDWGTLYNEQFF
- TRBJ1-4 TRBV7-8 - TGTGCCAGCAGCTTAGTAGAGGAGGGCGAAAAACTGTTTTTT CASSLVEEGEKLFF
TRBD2 TRBJ2-6 TRBV27 few TGTGCCAGCAGTTTAGCACTAGCGGGAGGCTCTGGGGCCAACGTCCTGACTTTC CASSLALAGGSGANVLTF
TRBD1 TRBJ2-7 TRBV20-1 many TGCAGTGCCCCGACAGGGTATGAGCAGTACTTC CSAPTGYEQYF
TRBD1 TRBJ2-5 TRBV7-2 - TGTGCCAGCAGCGCCCGGGACAGGGGACAAGAGACCCAGTACTTC CASSARDRGQETQYF
TRBD2 TRBJ2-5 TRBV7-8 - TGTGCCAGCAGCTTAGTAGTTGCTAGCGGAGGGGAAAAAGAGACCCAGTACTTC CASSLVVASGGEKETQYF
- TRBJ2-5 TRBV4-1 - TGCGCCAGCAGCATTAGCCCGCAAGAGACCCAGTACTTC CASSISPQETQYF
- TRBJ1-4 TRBV12-3/TRBV12-4 - TGTGCCAGCAGTTTGGGGGCAAGAAATGAAAAACTGTTTTTT CASSLGARNEKLFF
TRBD1 TRBJ2-5 TRBV12-3/TRBV12-4 - TGTGCCAGCAGTTCGACAGGGGTAAAGACCCAGTACTTC CASSSTGVKTQYF
TRBD2 TRBJ2-7 TRBV6-6 - TGTGCCAGCAGTGTCTCCGGGACTAGCGAATACGAGCAGTACTTC CASSVSGTSEYEQYF
TRBD1 TRBJ1-5 TRBV2 - TGTGCCAGCAGTAAAAGGTTACCGGGACAGGCGACTAGCAATCAGCCCCAGCATTTT CASSKRLPGQATSNQPQHF
- TRBJ1-1 TRBV27 - TGTGCCAGCAGTTTAATCTGGGGTAAAGAGACTGAAGCTTTCTTT CASSLIWGKETEAFF
- TRBJ1-4 TRBV4-3 - TGCGCCAGCAGCCAAGTTTCCCCGCCTAATGAAAAACTGTTTTTT CASSQVSPPNEKLFF
- TRBJ2-4 TRBV29-1 few TGCAGCGTTGATTCCGAAGGGGTAGGGGGAGCGAACATTCAGTACTTC CSVDSEGVGGANIQYF
- TRBJ2-7 TRBV10-2 - TGCGCCAGCAGTGATCCCGCCGGGGCCTCCTACGAGCAGTACTTC CASSDPAGASYEQYF
TRBD1 TRBJ1-1 TRBV2 once TGTGCCAGCAGGCCTGACAGGGCGGACACTGAAGCTTTCTTT CASRPDRADTEAFF
- TRBJ2-1 TRBV6-6 few TGTGCCAGCAGATTAGTAAGGGACCAGCAGTTCTTC CASRLVRDQQFF
TRBD1 TRBJ2-7 TRBV20-1 - TGCAGTGCTTCACCACAGGGGACCACCTACGAGCAGTACTTC CSASPQGTTYEQYF
TRBD2 TRBJ2-1 TRBV2 - TGTGCCAGCAGTGAAGCGCTCCCCCTACTAGCGGGGGGTCAGAATGAGCAGTTCTTC CASSEALPLLAGGQNEQFF
- TRBJ1-2 TRBV10-2 - TGCGCCAGCAGTGAGTTTTCCCCGGCCGATGGCTACACCTTC CASSEFSPADGYTF
- TRBJ2-5 TRBV20-1 few TGCAGTGCTAATCTGGGGGGTTTTCAAGAGACCCAGTACTTC CSANLGGFQETQYF